What follows describes a single T cell receptor beta chain. Study processing details: How many nucleated cells were present was estimated from reference gene primer amplification. Libraries were prepared by immunoSEQ multiplex PCR; TCRdb keeps only in-frame clonotypes and omits some of them. V and J calls and clone size are copied from that table; D and trimming were computed from the DNA. The sample shows 150,000 to 200,000 clones, 80% to 90% of them seen only once. The sample comes from a study of blood T cell repertoires in COVID-19. Study at large: T cells, B-cell-depleted T cells, or PBMCs provided the cDNA or gDNA that served as material.

V lost 6 bases, J lost 9 bases, and 11 bases stayed unmatched. The CDR3 consists of 15 residues. Germline CDR1 is SNHLY and CDR2 is FYNNEI. Patients from Seattle were sampled longitudinally, starting during active infection. The chain is built from TRBV2 and TRBJ2-5; 12 bases line up with TRBD2. The source material was peripheral blood. This TCR was recovered from a woman in her 70s with COVID-19, enrolled during active disease. The CDR3 loop reads CASRVTSGGPGSQYF. CDR3 nucleotide sequence: TGTGCCAGCAGGGTAACTAGCGGGGGGCCCGGGTCCCAGTACTTC.